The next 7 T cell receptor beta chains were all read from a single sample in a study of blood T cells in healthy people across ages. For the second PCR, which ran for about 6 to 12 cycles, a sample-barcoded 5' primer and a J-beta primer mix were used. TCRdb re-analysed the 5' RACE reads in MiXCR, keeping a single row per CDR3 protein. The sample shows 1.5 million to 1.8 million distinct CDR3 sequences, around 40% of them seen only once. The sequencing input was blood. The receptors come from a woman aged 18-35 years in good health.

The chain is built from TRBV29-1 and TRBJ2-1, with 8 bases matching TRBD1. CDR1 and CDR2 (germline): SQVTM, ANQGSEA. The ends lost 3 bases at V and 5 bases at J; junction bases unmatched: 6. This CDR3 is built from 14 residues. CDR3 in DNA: TGCAGCGTTGAGCGGACAGGGACGAACAATGAGCAGTTCTTC. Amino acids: CSVERTGTNNEQFF.

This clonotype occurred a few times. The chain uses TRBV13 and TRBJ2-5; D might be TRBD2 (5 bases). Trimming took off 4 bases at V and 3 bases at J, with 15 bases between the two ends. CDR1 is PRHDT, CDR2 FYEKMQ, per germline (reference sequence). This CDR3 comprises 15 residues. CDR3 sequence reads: CASSSDLGQEETQYF. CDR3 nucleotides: TGTGCCAGCAGCTCGGACTTGGGTCAGGAAGAGACCCAGTACTTC.

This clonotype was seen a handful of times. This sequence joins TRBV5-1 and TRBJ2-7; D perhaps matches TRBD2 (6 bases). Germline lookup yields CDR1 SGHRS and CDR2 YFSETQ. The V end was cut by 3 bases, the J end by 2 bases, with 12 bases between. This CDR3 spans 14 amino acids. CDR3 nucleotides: TGCGCCAGCAGCTGGGACTGGGGTCCCTACGAGCAGTACTTC. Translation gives CASSWDWGPYEQYF. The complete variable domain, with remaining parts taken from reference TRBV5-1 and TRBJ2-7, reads KAGVTQTPRYLIKTRGQQVTLSCSPISGHRSVSWYQQTPGQGLQFLFEYFSETQRNKGNFPGRFSGRQFSNSRSEMNVSTLELGDSALYLCASSWDWGPYEQYFGPGTRLTVT.

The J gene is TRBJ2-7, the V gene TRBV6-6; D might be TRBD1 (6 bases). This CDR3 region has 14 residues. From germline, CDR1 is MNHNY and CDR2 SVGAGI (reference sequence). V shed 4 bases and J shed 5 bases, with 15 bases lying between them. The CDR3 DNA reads TGTGCCAGCAGTTGCACCCAGGGGCGGGACGAGCAGTACTTC. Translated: CASSCTQGRDEQYF.

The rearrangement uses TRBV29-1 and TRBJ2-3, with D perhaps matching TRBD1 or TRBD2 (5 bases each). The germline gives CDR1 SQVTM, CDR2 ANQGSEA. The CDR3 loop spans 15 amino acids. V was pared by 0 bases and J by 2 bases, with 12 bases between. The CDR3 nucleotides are TGCAGCGTTGAAGATCGAGGGGCCTACACAGATACGCAGTATTTT. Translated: CSVEDRGAYTDTQYF.

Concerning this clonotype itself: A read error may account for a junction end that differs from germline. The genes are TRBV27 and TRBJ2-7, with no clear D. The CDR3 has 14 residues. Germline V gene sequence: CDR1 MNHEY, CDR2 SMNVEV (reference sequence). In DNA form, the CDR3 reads TGTGTCAGCAGTTTGTTTGGGAACTACAATGAGCAGTACTTC. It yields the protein CVSSLFGNYNEQYF.

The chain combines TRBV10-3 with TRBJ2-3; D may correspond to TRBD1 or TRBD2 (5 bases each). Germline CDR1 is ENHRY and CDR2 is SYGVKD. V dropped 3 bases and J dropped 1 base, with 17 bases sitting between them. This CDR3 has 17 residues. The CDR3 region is CAISDTRGSRGTDTQYF. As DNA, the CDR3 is TGTGCCATCAGTGATACGAGGGGAAGTCGCGGCACAGATACGCAGTATTTT.